These T cell receptor beta chains were read from a single sample in a study of blood T cell repertoires in COVID-19. This table comes from immunoSEQ multiplex PCR, and its TCRdb copy is limited to in-frame clones, with some not included. Here the sample spans 65,000 to 90,000 clones, around 83% being singletons. The sample comprised peripheral blood. The receptors stem from a woman aged 55-69 years with acute or convalescent COVID-19. Both conserved end residues are part of each CDR3. Each record gives: D gene, clone size, J gene, V gene, CDR3 DNA, CDR3 protein. D genes are given only for firm matches. Size tells how often a clone was seen (once, few, many) or the class of an expanded clone, and some rows leave it out.

>TRBD1|.|TRBJ2-7|TRBV5-1
TGCGCCAGCACCCCTTCTCAGGGGGCCGAGCAGTACTTC
CASTPSQGAEQYF
>TRBD1|.|TRBJ2-7|TRBV7-3
TGTGCCAGCAGCTTCGGACAGGGCCCGAACTACGAGCAGTACTTC
CASSFGQGPNYEQYF
>.|.|TRBJ2-6|TRBV19
TGTGCCAGTAACCCTAGGAGCTCTGGGGCCAACGTCCTGACTTTC
CASNPRSSGANVLTF
>TRBD1|.|TRBJ1-1|TRBV29-1
TGCAGCGTGGTCACGACAGGGCGAGCTTTCTTT
CSVVTTGRAFF
>TRBD1|.|TRBJ2-4|TRBV5-1
TGCGCCAGCAGCTTGGGTCTTACAGGGGTGGGAAACATTCAGTACTTC
CASSLGLTGVGNIQYF
>.|once|TRBJ1-1|TRBV27
TGTGCCAGCACCCCCGGGGTGGGCACTGAAGCTTTCTTT
CASTPGVGTEAFF
>TRBD1|.|TRBJ2-1|TRBV15
TGTGCCACCAGCAGTCCAGGGGGCTACAATGAGCAGTTCTTC
CATSSPGGYNEQFF
>.|few|TRBJ1-1|TRBV11-3
TGTGCCAGCAGCAAGGACTCGGCAATGAAGACTGAAGCTTTCTTT
CASSKDSAMKTEAFF
>TRBD1|.|TRBJ1-2|TRBV6-5
TGTGCCAGCAGTTCCGGCGGACAGGGGGCTGGCTACACCTTC
CASSSGGQGAGYTF
>TRBD1|.|TRBJ2-7|TRBV7-2
TGTGCCAGCAGCAACAGGGGGCGCGGGGGAACCTACGAGCAGTACTTC
CASSNRGRGGTYEQYF
>TRBD1|.|TRBJ1-5|TRBV15
TGTGCCACCAGCAGAGATCTCGTCCAGGGGGGTCAGCCCCAGCATTTT
CATSRDLVQGGQPQHF
>TRBD1|.|TRBJ1-2|TRBV5-1
TGCGCCAGCAGCGACAGGGCTGACTATGGCTACACCTTC
CASSDRADYGYTF
>.|.|TRBJ2-1|TRBV5-1
TGCGCCAGCAGCCAAGGACTGACCTCCTACAATGAGCAGTTCTTC
CASSQGLTSYNEQFF
>.|.|TRBJ1-1|TRBV19
TGTGCCAGTAGTCCAACAGCGAACACTGAAGCTTTCTTT
CASSPTANTEAFF
>.|.|TRBJ1-1|TRBV10-3
TGTGCCATCAGTGACCCGGGACAACTGAGCACTGAAGCTTTCTTT
CAISDPGQLSTEAFF
>.|.|TRBJ1-6|TRBV6-4
TGTGCCAGCAGTGAACAGGACGGGAATTCACCCCTCCACTTT
CASSEQDGNSPLHF
>TRBD2|.|TRBJ2-3|TRBV9
TGTGCCAGCAGCGTGGCTGGGTTGGGGTGGGGACTAGCGGCCACAGATACGCAGTATTTT
CASSVAGLGWGLAATDTQYF
>TRBD2|.|TRBJ2-4|TRBV7-8
TGTGCCAGCAGCTTCCTAGCGGGGGTTTTGGACTTC
CASSFLAGVLDF
>.|once|TRBJ2-4|TRBV6-5
TGTGCCAGCAGTACCCACGGGACTGGTCTTCAGTACTTC
CASSTHGTGLQYF
>TRBD1|.|TRBJ1-1|TRBV28
TGTGCCAGCAGCGCAGGGGGCGGGAGCGCTGAAGCTTTCTTT
CASSAGGGSAEAFF
>.|.|TRBJ1-2|TRBV7-3
TGTGCCAGCAGCTTAAGCGGGGCAGCTCAACCTTATGGCTACACCTTC
CASSLSGAAQPYGYTF
>TRBD1|.|TRBJ2-1|TRBV6-5
TGTGCCAGCACAGGACAGGGTGTCCGGAATGAGCAGTTCTTC
CASTGQGVRNEQFF
>.|.|TRBJ1-2|TRBV19
TGTGCCAGTAGTCCCTCGGGTGGGGGCAGCTATGGCTACACCTTC
CASSPSGGGSYGYTF
>TRBD1|few|TRBJ2-5|TRBV19
TGTGCCAGTAGTATTAGCGGGACAGGGGTGCAAGAGACCCAGTACTTC
CASSISGTGVQETQYF
>.|once|TRBJ1-1|TRBV19
TGTGCCAGTAGTATTGGGCAGGGTCGCACTGAAGCTTTCTTT
CASSIGQGRTEAFF
>TRBD2|.|TRBJ2-7|TRBV5-1
TGCGCCAGCAGCTTGAGACTAGCGGGCTCCTACGAGCAGTACTTC
CASSLRLAGSYEQYF
>.|.|TRBJ1-5|TRBV9
TGTGCCAGCAGCGTAGACGGACTTCAGCCCCAGCATTTT
CASSVDGLQPQHF
>.|once|TRBJ1-6|TRBV5-4
TGTGCCAGCAGCATTGACTTAGGAAATTCACCCCTCCACTTT
CASSIDLGNSPLHF
>.|once|TRBJ1-2|TRBV19
TGTGCCAGTAGGCGCAGGGATGGCTACACCTTC
CASRRRDGYTF
>.|.|TRBJ2-1|TRBV15
TGTGCCACCAGCCCGGACAGTTACAATGAGCAGTTCTTC
CATSPDSYNEQFF
>.|.|TRBJ1-4|TRBV2
TGTGCCAGCAGTATCGAGGGGGTATATGAAAAACTGTTTTTT
CASSIEGVYEKLFF
>TRBD2|.|TRBJ2-5|TRBV6-6
TGTGCCAGCAGGGCCGGACTAGCGGGGTCAGGGACCCAGTACTTC
CASRAGLAGSGTQYF
>TRBD1|.|TRBJ1-1|TRBV29-1
TGCAGCGTTGGGGAAAACAGGGGGCTGACTGAAGCTTTCTTT
CSVGENRGLTEAFF
>.|.|TRBJ1-1|TRBV29-1
TGCAGCGCTGGTCGGTCCCCGAACACTGAAGCTTTCTTT
CSAGRSPNTEAFF
>.|.|TRBJ1-6|TRBV18
TGTGCCAGCTCCGAAAGGAAACAGGAAAAACAATTCACCCTCCACTTT
CASSERKQEKQFTLHF
>.|.|TRBJ1-1|TRBV9
TGTGCCAGCAGCCTCGCCTGGGGGCCGAACACTGAAGCTTTCTTT
CASSLAWGPNTEAFF
>TRBD2|.|TRBJ2-3|TRBV3-1/TRBV3-2
TGTGCCAGCAGCCAAGATCGGGGGGCAGATACGCAGTATTTT
CASSQDRGADTQYF
>.|few|TRBJ1-1|TRBV14
TGTGCCAGCAGCCAAGTAACAAGTGGCACTGAAGCTTTCTTT
CASSQVTSGTEAFF
>TRBD1|.|TRBJ1-1|TRBV5-5
TGTGCCAGCAGCTACCGGACAGGGGGCGCGATGAACACTGAAGCTTTCTTT
CASSYRTGGAMNTEAFF
>TRBD1|once|TRBJ1-4|TRBV5-1
TGCGCCAGCAGCCGCCGGGACAGGGTAAATGAAAAACTGTTTTTT
CASSRRDRVNEKLFF